Presented here are 9 T cell receptor beta chains from one specimen sequenced in a study of cytomegalovirus exposure and HLA in healthy donors. In the PCR, 60 Vbeta and 13 Jbeta primers were used. The data were produced by immunoSEQ multiplex PCR, yet TCRdb's version contains in-frame clones alone and is incomplete. The table lists 150,000 to 200,000 clones, under 80% of them singletons. Input material: PBMCs. The receptors originated from a woman in her twenties or thirties in good health and CMV-seronegative.

V and J are TRBV25-1 and TRBJ1-2, with 8 bases fitting TRBD1. CDR1 and CDR2 from the germline V gene are MGHDK and SYGVNS. This CDR3 is built from 15 residues. The V segment lost 4 bases and the J segment 7 bases; nucleotides outside the gene matches: 11. CDR3 in amino acids: CASSGRDRPLSGYTF. CDR3 DNA: TGTGCCAGCAGTGGCCGGGACAGGCCCCTTTCTGGCTACACCTTC.

The rearrangement joins TRBV6-5 to TRBJ1-1; the D gene is possibly TRBD1 (5 bases). Germline CDR1 reads MNHEY; CDR2 reads SVGAGI. The germline V and J ends were trimmed by 0 bases and 0 bases, with 8 bases remaining between them. This CDR3 comprises 15 residues. This CDR3 reads CASSYSGGMNTEAFF. The CDR3, as DNA: TGTGCCAGCAGTTACTCGGGGGGAATGAACACTGAAGCTTTCTTT.

This clone was recorded only once. The V and J genes are TRBV28 and TRBJ1-5; D is unresolved. Germline-derived CDR1 and CDR2 are MDHEN and SYDVKM. The CDR3 covers 14 residues. V was cut by 4 bases and J by 5 bases, with 12 bases left in between. CDR3 in DNA: TGTGCCAGCAGTTCGTTACACGGAGATCAGCCCCAGCATTTT. Encoded protein: CASSSLHGDQPQHF.

This rearrangement joins TRBV18 to TRBJ1-2, with D unclear. Germline V CDR1 and CDR2: KGHSH, LQKENI. The CDR3 has 14 amino acids. The ends were cut back, 0 bases at V and 4 bases at J, with 9 bases in the middle. The CDR3 region has the DNA TGTGCCAGCTCACCACCCTCGGGGATCTATGGCTACACCTTC. Translated: CASSPPSGIYGYTF.

The rearrangement uses TRBV5-4 and TRBJ2-1; D may be TRBD1 (6 bases). Trimming pared 4 bases from V and 6 bases from J, leaving 17 bases between. The CDR3 has 15 amino acids. CDR1 is SGHNT and CDR2 is YYREEE in the germline V gene (reference sequence). The CDR3 DNA follows: TGTGCCAGCAGCCTAGGACAGACGGTATTCAATGAGCAGTTCTTC. It specifies CASSLGQTVFNEQFF.

The chain carries TRBV5-8 and TRBJ2-1; 7 bases agree with TRBD1. CDR1 and CDR2 from the germline V gene are SGHTS and YDEGEE. CDR3 length equals 15 residues. V gave up 3 bases and J gave up 6 bases; unmatched junction bases: 9. The CDR3 nucleotides are TGTGCCAGCAGCTCGACAGGGTATCGTAGCAATGAGCAGTTCTTC. Its protein is CASSSTGYRSNEQFF.

This chain connects TRBV2 to TRBJ2-5; 7 positions agree with TRBD2. Unmatched junction bases numbered 7, after V lost 4 bases and J lost 5 bases. CDR1 SNHLY and CDR2 FYNNEI come from the germline V gene. CDR3 length: 14 amino acids. CDR3 sequence: CASSVGLSQETQYF. The CDR3 nucleotides are TGTGCCAGCAGTGTGGGACTATCGCAGGAGACCCAGTACTTC.

This clone has more than one count but fewer than ten. The sample has other DNA sequences that encode this CDR3 too. The CDR3 here is CASRSSGGSYNEQFF. The CDR3, as DNA: TGCGCCAGCCGGTCTAGCGGGGGCTCCTACAATGAGCAGTTCTTC. The chain carries TRBV5-1 and TRBJ2-1; TRBD2 matches at 10 bases. Trimming removed 7 bases from V and 0 bases from J; junction bases left unmatched: 4. The CDR3 is 15 residues long. The V gene's germline CDR1 is SGHRS and CDR2 YFSETQ.

This clone was seen a few times. The genes are TRBV6-1 and TRBJ1-2, with D possibly matching TRBD1 (5 bases). The CDR3 is 15 amino acids. The germline V gene has CDR1 MNHNS and CDR2 SASEGT. V was trimmed by 2 bases and J by 8 bases, leaving 18 bases between them. CDR3 amino acids: CASSEQGGLTGGYTF. CDR3 coding DNA: TGTGCCAGCAGTGAACAGGGAGGACTAACTGGCGGCTACACCTTC.